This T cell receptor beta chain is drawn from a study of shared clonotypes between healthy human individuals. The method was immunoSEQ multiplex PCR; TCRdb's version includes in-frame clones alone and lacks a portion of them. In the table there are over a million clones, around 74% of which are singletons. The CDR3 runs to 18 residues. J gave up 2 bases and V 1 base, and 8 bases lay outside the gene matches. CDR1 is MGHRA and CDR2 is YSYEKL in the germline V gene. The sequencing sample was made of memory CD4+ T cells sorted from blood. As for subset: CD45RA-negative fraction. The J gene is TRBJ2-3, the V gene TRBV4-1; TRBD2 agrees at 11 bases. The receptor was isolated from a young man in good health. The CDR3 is CASSQVPFSGGDTDTQYF. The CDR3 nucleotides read TGCGCCAGCAGCCAAGTCCCATTTAGCGGGGGGGACACAGATACGCAGTATTTT.